This T cell receptor beta chain was identified during a study of T cell repertoires in cytomegalovirus infection. TCRdb re-derived calls from the reads in MiXCR, one entry per CDR3 protein. The sample includes under 200,000 distinct CDR3 sequences, about 20% of them seen just once. This clonotype was detected ten times or more. Its antigen is not known. This CDR3 comprises 19 residues. Germline V CDR1 and CDR2: MDHEN, SYDVKM. After removal of 5 bases from V and 0 bases from J, the junction contained 13 bases not matched to a gene. Specimen: CD8+ T cells from cultured PBMCs, collected from culture after CMV antigen stimulation. V is TRBV28 and J is TRBJ2-3; 11 positions agree with TRBD2. The sequence was obtained from a human donor in good health (CMV status not recorded). Some clones in this sample may be carry-over from other donors' samples. CDR3: CASSPGLAGGFYSTDTQYF. CDR3 sequence (DNA): TGTGCCAGCAGTCCCGGTCTAGCGGGGGGCTTCTATAGCACAGATACGCAGTATTTT.